This passage covers 11 T cell receptor beta chains from one sample sequenced in a study of OX40 agonist ivuxolimab in advanced cancers. Clones were read by immunoSEQ multiplex PCR, and TCRdb kept only the in-frame ones, dropping some. Of 47,000 or so clones listed, around nine tenths are singletons. The sequenced sample was CD4+ or CD8+ T cells sorted from blood, obtained in a trial of the OX40 agonist ivuxolimab. These TCRs come from an adult with an advanced solid tumor such as melanoma, head and neck, liver or kidney cancer.

This clone was seen only once. This chain uses TRBV7-2 with TRBJ2-2; TRBD1 aligns across 9 bases. The CDR3 totals 16 residues. CDR1 and CDR2 from the germline V gene are SGHTA and FQGNSA. With 3 bases clipped from V and 3 bases from J, the junction kept 5 bases outside the gene matches. The CDR3 sequence: CASSFRDRVYTGELFF. In nucleotides, the CDR3 is TGTGCCAGCAGCTTCCGGGACAGGGTGTACACCGGGGAGCTGTTTTTT.

This clone was found once. The chain carries TRBV5-1 and TRBJ2-1, with a tentative D call TRBD2 (5 bases). This CDR3 is 13 amino acids long. Germline values: CDR1 SGHRS, CDR2 YFSETQ. Deletions cut 3 bases from V and 7 bases from J, with 11 bases between. The CDR3, as DNA: TGCGCCAGCAGCTGGATTTCGGGGAATGAGCAGTTCTTC. This sequence encodes CASSWISGNEQFF.

The V call is TRBV30, the J call TRBJ1-3, with D perhaps TRBD1 (5 bases). CDR1 and CDR2 from the germline V gene are GTSNPN and SVGIG (reference sequence). The CDR3 totals 14 residues. The V end lost 0 bases, the J end lost 5 bases, and 11 bases lay between the germline ends. CDR3 sequence reads: CAWSVGPGRNTIYF. The CDR3 DNA sequence: TGTGCCTGGAGTGTAGGTCCAGGGAGAAACACCATATATTTT. Looking up the rest from reference TRBV30 and TRBJ1-3 gives the full variable domain: SQTIHQWPATLVQPVGSPLSLECTVEGTSNPNLYWYRQAAGRGLQLLFYSVGIGQISSEVPQNLSASRPQDRQFILSSKKLLLSDSGFYLCAWSVGPGRNTIYFGEGSWLTVV.

The genes are TRBV5-8 and TRBJ1-1; D is ambiguous. In germline, CDR1 is SGHTS, CDR2 YDEGEE. Trimming took 2 bases from V and 1 from J, leaving 9 bases between them. The length of the CDR3 is 14 residues. DNA of the CDR3: TGTGCCAGCAGCTTTAGTCGAAAGAACACTGAAGCTTTCTTT. This encodes CASSFSRKNTEAFF.

This clone was counted a few times. The genes are TRBV28 and TRBJ2-7; tentative D call: TRBD1 (7 bases). Deletions cut 8 bases from V and 3 bases from J, with 20 bases between. Germline V gene data show CDR1 as MDHEN and CDR2 as SYDVKM. The CDR3 sequence is 15 residues long. In DNA, the CDR3 is TGTGCCAGCGGGGGAGGCGGGACAGAGCGCTACGAGCAGTACTTC. It translates to CASGGGGTERYEQYF.

The chain carries TRBV25-1 and TRBJ2-1; maybe TRBD1 (6 bases). The length of the CDR3 is 14 residues. Trimming removed 8 bases at V and 6 bases at J, with 17 bases between. Germline-derived CDR1 and CDR2 are MGHDK and SYGVNS. The DNA of the CDR3 is TGTGCCAGCTCGGACAGCTTCGGTCCCAATGAGCAGTTCTTC. Protein sequence: CASSDSFGPNEQFF.

The chain uses TRBV7-2 and TRBJ2-3; a possible D gene is TRBD2 (5 bases). The V and J ends lost 5 bases and 0 bases respectively, with 12 bases between them. Germline V gives CDR1 SGHTA, CDR2 FQGNSA. The CDR3 is 15 amino acids. Here the CDR3 DNA reads TGTGCCAGCAGCCCCTCGGACTGGAGCACAGATACGCAGTATTTT. It yields the protein CASSPSDWSTDTQYF. Filled out from reference TRBV7-2 and TRBJ2-3, the complete variable domain reads GAGVSQSPSNKVTEKGKDVELRCDPISGHTALYWYRQSLGQGLEFLIYFQGNSAPDKSGLPSDRFSAERTGGSVSTLTIQRTQQEDSAVYLCASSPSDWSTDTQYFGPGTRLTVL.

The J gene is TRBJ2-1, the V gene TRBV28; D is possibly TRBD2 (6 bases). Trimming stripped 6 bases from V and 3 bases from J, with 6 bases between. Germline V gene lookup returns CDR1 MDHEN and CDR2 SYDVKM. The CDR3 loop spans 12 amino acids. The CDR3 DNA follows: TGTGCCAGCAGCGGGAGCTACAATGAGCAGTTCTTC. It yields the protein CASSGSYNEQFF.

On this clone: This CDR3 is also generated by other DNA sequences in the sample. The rearrangement joins TRBV28 to TRBJ1-5; the D gene is possibly TRBD1 (6 bases). Germline V CDR1 and CDR2: MDHEN, SYDVKM. This CDR3 contains 14 residues. V was shortened by 1 base and J by 7 bases, with 11 bases between the two germline ends. CDR3 nucleotides: TGTGCCAGCAGTTTATCCAGGGGTCGGCAGCCCCAGCATTTT. It encodes CASSLSRGRQPQHF.

This sequence joins TRBV28 and TRBJ1-2, with 7 nucleotides matching TRBD1. Germline V lookup: CDR1 MDHEN, CDR2 SYDVKM. With V trimmed by 3 bases and J by 8 bases, 9 bases remained unmatched. The CDR3 totals 14 residues. CDR3 amino acids: CASSLARQGQGYTF. The DNA for the CDR3 is TGTGCCAGCAGTTTGGCACGACAGGGTCAAGGCTACACCTTC.

This clone was counted only a few times. V and J are TRBV19 and TRBJ1-1; D is perhaps TRBD1 (6 bases). Germline values: CDR1 LNHDA, CDR2 SQIVND (reference sequence). V dropped 3 bases and J dropped 6 bases, with 14 bases sitting between them. This CDR3 region has 14 residues. As DNA, the CDR3 is TGTGCCAGTAGTATCCAGGCAGGGGCCTCTGAAGCTTTCTTT. Protein sequence: CASSIQAGASEAFF.